The rows below give T cell receptor beta chains drawn from one sample of a study of blood T cells in healthy people across ages. TCRdb re-analysed the 5' RACE reads in MiXCR, keeping a single row per CDR3 protein. The sample consists of around 1,000,000 distinct CDR3 sequences, almost 25% of them appearing once. These data also formed part of another study, on T cells of mothers and their children.

The sequencing input was blood. The receptors originated from a girl aged 2 to 10 in good health. CDR3s include the opening cysteine and the closing phenylalanine or tryptophan. A D gene is named only where the DNA matches it firmly. Part of the rows lack a size; the others show once, few, many or a class for expanded clones.

J,D,size,V,CDR3,DNA
TRBJ1-2,-,-,TRBV12-5,CASGSNYGYTF,TGTGCTAGTGGTTCTAACTATGGCTACACCTTC
TRBJ1-1,-,few,TRBV15,CATSSVRQWGTAFF,TGTGCCACCAGCAGTGTAAGACAGTGGGGTACAGCTTTCTTT
TRBJ1-6,-,few,TRBV28,CASSGVKGSPLHF,TGTGCCAGCAGCGGGGTCAAGGGGTCACCCCTCCACTTT
TRBJ1-3,-,-,TRBV12-5,CASGDGGLNTIYF,TGTGCTAGTGGGGACGGAGGTCTGAACACCATATATTTT
TRBJ2-5,-,-,TRBV3-1,CASSHGQLKTQYF,TGTGCCAGCAGCCATGGACAGTTAAAGACCCAGTACTTC
TRBJ2-1,-,-,TRBV29-1,CSVSGEQFF,TGCAGCGTCTCGGGTGAGCAGTTCTTC
TRBJ2-7,-,-,TRBV20-1,CSARDGTGGGGYEQYF,TGCAGTGCTAGAGATGGTACGGGAGGAGGGGGTTACGAGCAGTACTTC
TRBJ2-1,TRBD1,-,TRBV15,CATSSGTGQFF,TGTGCCACCAGCTCAGGGACAGGGCAGTTCTTC
TRBJ2-1,-,few,TRBV6-5,CASSAGSPGYNEQFF,TGCGCCAGCAGCGCTGGGAGCCCGGGGTACAATGAGCAGTTCTTC
TRBJ2-1,-,-,TRBV20-1,CSAEEGRGSYNEQFF,TGCAGTGCCGAGGAGGGAAGGGGATCCTACAATGAGCAGTTCTTC
TRBJ1-4,TRBD1,few,TRBV15,CATSRDYGTGSEKLFF,TGTGCCACCAGCAGAGATTACGGGACAGGGTCGGAAAAACTGTTTTTT
TRBJ2-1,-,-,TRBV20-1,CSARSHLRSYNEQFF,TGCAGTGCTAGGTCACATTTGCGCTCCTACAATGAGCAGTTCTTC
TRBJ1-2,-,-,TRBV12-3/TRBV12-4,CASSLAGMNYGYTF,TGTGCCAGCAGTTTAGCAGGGATGAACTATGGCTACACCTTC
TRBJ2-5,-,-,TRBV12-3/TRBV12-4,CASSFTGVEETQYF,TGTGCCAGCAGTTTCACGGGAGTGGAAGAGACCCAGTACTTT
TRBJ1-2,-,few,TRBV2,CASIPGRADYGYTF,TGTGCCAGCATCCCGGGACGGGCCGACTATGGCTACACCTTC
TRBJ2-4,-,-,TRBV7-2,CASSSGLLAKNIQYF,TGTGCCAGCAGCTCCGGCTTACTAGCCAAAAACATTCAGTACTTC
TRBJ2-5,TRBD1,few,TRBV18,CASSLSRDRQETQYF,TGTGCCAGCTCACTCAGCCGGGACAGGCAAGAGACCCAGTACTTC
TRBJ2-7,TRBD2,-,TRBV7-3,CASSLTSLAGGAEQYF,TGTGCCAGCAGCTTAACGTCCCTAGCGGGAGGGGCCGAGCAGTACTTC
TRBJ2-7,TRBD2,-,TRBV28,CASSSRWSMLAGAQVEVINEQYF,TGTGCCAGCAGTTCAAGATGGAGTATGCTAGCGGGAGCCCAAGTCGAGGTTATTAACGAGCAGTACTTC
TRBJ2-7,-,few,TRBV6-1,CASSEARAYEQYF,TGTGCCAGCAGTGAAGCTAGAGCCTACGAGCAGTACTTC
TRBJ2-3,TRBD2,-,TRBV13,CASSLGVAGTSDTQYF,TGTGCCAGCAGCTTAGGGGTAGCGGGAACGTCAGATACGCAGTATTTT
TRBJ1-1,TRBD1,-,TRBV9,CASSVSSGGVGTEAFF,TGTGCCAGCAGCGTAAGCTCAGGGGGTGTCGGCACTGAAGCTTTCTTT
TRBJ2-1,TRBD2,few,TRBV28,CASSLPLAGEDNEQFF,TGTGCCAGCAGTTTACCCCTAGCGGGAGAGGACAATGAGCAGTTCTTC
TRBJ1-1,-,few,TRBV5-5,CASSFKGSTEAFF,TGTGCCAGCAGCTTTAAGGGGAGCACTGAAGCTTTCTTT
TRBJ2-1,-,-,TRBV2,CASSGPWENEQFF,TGTGCCAGCAGTGGCCCATGGGAGAACGAGCAGTTCTTC
TRBJ2-1,-,few,TRBV6-2/TRBV6-3,CASTQPRDVYNEQFF,TGTGCCAGCACCCAGCCCCGGGACGTATACAATGAGCAGTTCTTC
TRBJ1-2,-,-,TRBV20-1,CSARQTITMGGYTF,TGCAGTGCTAGGCAAACCATTACTATGGGAGGCTACACCTTC
TRBJ1-5,-,few,TRBV6-6,CASSSLLGPQHF,TGTGCCAGCAGTTCCCTCTTAGGGCCCCAGCATTTT
TRBJ1-2,-,few,TRBV24-1,CATSGLFGYTF,TGTGCCACCAGTGGCCTCTTCGGCTACACCTTC
TRBJ1-5,-,-,TRBV28,CASSLMSEGNQPQHF,TGTGCCAGCAGTTTAATGTCAGAAGGAAATCAGCCCCAGCATTTT
TRBJ1-2,TRBD1,few,TRBV2,CARHRGSGGYGYTF,TGTGCCAGACACAGGGGAAGCGGGGGCTATGGCTACACCTTC
TRBJ1-5,-,few,TRBV6-6,CASRYTKDRPNQPQHF,TGTGCCAGCAGATACACCAAGGACAGACCCAATCAGCCCCAGCATTTT
TRBJ1-2,-,-,TRBV3-1,CASSQEGGTYYGYTF,TGTGCCAGCAGCCAAGAGGGGGGAACCTACTATGGCTACACCTTC
TRBJ2-7,-,-,TRBV29-1,CSVLGTGGEQYF,TGCAGCGTCCTCGGTACAGGAGGCGAGCAGTACTTC
TRBJ1-1,TRBD1,few,TRBV29-1,CSHTGEMNTEAFF,TGCAGCCATACAGGGGAAATGAACACTGAAGCTTTCTTT
TRBJ2-5,-,-,TRBV7-2,CASSSHIRPETQYF,TGTGCCAGCAGCTCCCATATCCGACCGGAGACCCAGTACTTC
TRBJ2-5,-,few,TRBV28,CASSARGVVETQYF,TGTGCCAGCAGTGCGAGGGGGGTAGTAGAGACCCAGTACTTC
TRBJ2-5,TRBD2,-,TRBV5-1,CASRLAGDQETQYF,TGCGCCAGCCGGCTAGCGGGGGACCAAGAGACCCAGTACTTC
TRBJ2-1,-,-,TRBV4-3,CASSQERGVEQFF,TGCGCCAGCAGCCAAGAGAGGGGCGTTGAGCAGTTCTTC
TRBJ2-5,TRBD1,-,TRBV5-5,CASSLRGRAETQYF,TGTGCCAGCAGCTTGAGGGGGCGGGCCGAGACCCAGTACTTC
TRBJ2-7,-,-,TRBV20-1,CSARGRGRTYEQYF,TGCAGTGCTAGAGGCAGGGGGAGGACCTACGAGCAGTACTTC
TRBJ2-1,-,few,TRBV9,CASSPSGTNEQFF,TGTGCCAGCAGCCCGTCGGGAACCAATGAGCAGTTCTTC
TRBJ1-2,-,-,TRBV6-5,CASSYLGLNYGYTF,TGTGCCAGCAGTTACCTTGGACTCAACTATGGCTACACCTTC
TRBJ2-2,-,-,TRBV5-1,CASSLGSGTNTGELFF,TGCGCCAGCAGCTTGGGTTCTGGAACGAACACCGGGGAGCTGTTTTTT
TRBJ1-1,-,-,TRBV9,CASSVAVWDTEAFF,TGTGCCAGCAGCGTAGCAGTTTGGGACACTGAAGCTTTCTTT
TRBJ2-1,TRBD2,-,TRBV6-5,CASSYDPSGGNEQFF,TGTGCCAGCAGTTACGATCCTAGCGGGGGGAATGAGCAGTTCTTC